The next 25 T cell receptor beta chains were all read from a single sample in a study of T cells after yellow fever vaccination. TCRdb ran MiXCR on the 5' RACE reads and lists one entry per CDR3 protein. The sample records 80,000 to 100,000 distinct CDR3 sequences, around 5.8% being singletons. This material consisted of CD8+ T cells sorted from PBMCs, taken 10 days after the yellow fever booster vaccination. The receptors derive from a man between 18 and 35 years old who received the YFV17D yellow fever vaccine.

This clonotype was picked up a small number of times. This sequence joins TRBV4-3 and TRBJ2-1; 8 positions agree with TRBD2. The V gene end was trimmed by 2 bases and the J gene end by 6 bases; junction bases not matched to a gene: 9. CDR3 length: 16 residues. Germline V gives CDR1 LGHNA, CDR2 YSLEER. The CDR3 coding sequence is TGCGCCAGCAGCCAAAAGGCCGGGGGGGCCCTCAATGAGCAGTTCTTC. Translated, it gives CASSQKAGGALNEQFF.

In this sample, this clonotype turned up a few times. For the CDR3, the DNA is TGTGCCAGCAGTTACTCCGGGGGGGCCGAGCAGTACGTC. Translation gives CASSYSGGAEQYV. The genes are TRBV6-2 or TRBV6-3 and TRBJ2-7; 8 bases are shared with TRBD2. From germline, CDR1 is MNHEY and CDR2 SVGEGT. The CDR3 consists of 13 residues. The V and J ends lost 0 bases and 6 bases, in that order; junction bases with no gene match: 1.

The J gene is TRBJ2-5, the V gene TRBV4-3; 13 nucleotides line up with TRBD2. The germline V gene encodes CDR1 LGHNA and CDR2 YSLEER. V gave up 4 bases and J gave up 4 bases; unmatched junction bases: 12. This CDR3 is 18 amino acids long. This CDR3 is CASSRSLAGGPVGETQYF. CDR3 sequence (DNA): TGCGCCAGCAGCCGCTCACTAGCGGGGGGGCCGGTAGGAGAGACCCAGTACTTC.

This clonotype came up a few times. The chain is built from TRBV19 and TRBJ2-3; 14 nucleotides align to TRBD2. V lost 7 bases to trimming and J lost 1 base; unmatched junction nucleotides: 16. The CDR3 runs 20 residues. The germline gives CDR1 LNHDA, CDR2 SQIVND (reference sequence). CDR3 sequence (DNA): TGTGCCAGTAAACCCCTTCGACTAGCGGGGGGGAACGTTGGCACAGATACGCAGTATTTT. It translates to CASKPLRLAGGNVGTDTQYF. Full variable domain (rest looked up from reference TRBV19 and TRBJ2-3): DGGITQSPKYLFRKEGQNVTLSCEQNLNHDAMYWYRQDPGQGLRLIYYSQIVNDFQKGDIAEGYSVSREKKESFPLTVTSAQKNPTAFYLCASKPLRLAGGNVGTDTQYFGPGTRLTVL.

This clonotype was seen more than once but under ten times. J is TRBJ1-2 and V is TRBV11-2; 9 nucleotides line up with TRBD1. CDR1 and CDR2 from the germline V gene are SGHAT and FQNNGV. The CDR3 covers 15 residues. J gave up 6 bases and V 1 base, and 6 bases lay outside the gene matches. The CDR3 reads CASSLAGQGLDGYTF. CDR3 DNA: TGTGCCAGCAGCTTAGCCGGACAGGGGCTCGATGGCTACACCTTC.

This clonotype was counted many times. The J gene is TRBJ2-3, the V gene TRBV5-1, with TRBD2 matching 8 bases. The CDR3 totals 15 residues. Germline values: CDR1 SGHRS, CDR2 YFSETQ. The junction had 5 bases not matched to a gene; V was cut back by 1 base and J by 4 bases. Here the CDR3 reads CASSLTGGRSDTQYF. The CDR3 bases are TGCGCCAGCAGCTTGACGGGGGGGCGGTCAGATACGCAGTATTTT.

This clonotype was detected only a few times. This chain connects TRBV5-1 to TRBJ2-2; D is unresolved. Germline V gives CDR1 SGHRS, CDR2 YFSETQ. The CDR3 consists of 15 residues. Trimming shortened V by 2 bases and J by 1 base, and 9 bases separated the two germline ends. The CDR3 nucleotides read TGCGCCAGCAGCTTATCGTCGCGGAACACCGGGGAGCTGTTTTTT. Residues: CASSLSSRNTGELFF.

This clonotype was counted at least ten times. The rearrangement links TRBV6-6 to TRBJ2-1; TRBD1 agrees at 9 bases. The junction had 4 bases not matched to a gene; V was cut back by 8 bases and J by 5 bases. Germline CDR1 reads MNHNY; CDR2 reads SVGAGI (reference sequence). The CDR3 covers 13 residues. DNA for the CDR3: TGTGCCAGCTGGGACAGGGCCAACAATGAGCAGTTCTTC. This sequence encodes CASWDRANNEQFF.

V usage is TRBV4-2 and J usage is TRBJ2-3; 7 bases fit TRBD2. Germline trimming cut 0 bases from V and 7 bases from J; bases unmatched to any gene: 7. Germline-derived CDR1 and CDR2 are LGHNA and YNFKEQ. CDR3 length: 15 amino acids. The DNA for the CDR3 is TGTGCCAGCAGCCAAGATTGGGCGGGGGACTATACGCAGTATTTT. Protein: CASSQDWAGDYTQYF.

This clonotype was seen only a few times. The chain joins TRBV7-7 to TRBJ2-1; D call uncertain. This CDR3 has 13 amino acids. The V end was cut by 5 bases, the J end by 6 bases, with 11 bases between. The germline gives CDR1 SSHAT, CDR2 FNYEAQ (reference sequence). This CDR3 reads CASSPIPGNEQFF. CDR3 in DNA: TGTGCCAGCAGCCCGATCCCCGGCAATGAGCAGTTCTTC. The full variable domain, rest sourced from reference TRBV7-7 and TRBJ2-1, is GAGVSQSPRYKVTKRGQDVTLRCDPISSHATLYWYQQALGQGPEFLTYFNYEAQPDKSGLPSDRFSAERPEGSISTLTIQRTEQRDSAMYRCASSPIPGNEQFFGPGTRLTVL.

Concerning this clonotype itself: A junction end diverges from the germline sequence, so it may reflect a read error. J is TRBJ1-3 and V is TRBV7-7; D is undetermined. This CDR3 is built from 15 residues. Germline-derived CDR1 and CDR2 are SSHAT and FNYEAQ (reference sequence). In nucleotides, the CDR3 is TGTGCTAGCAGCCCCTCAAGGGCCTCCGGAAACACCATATATTTT. It encodes CASSPSRASGNTIYF. The whole variable domain, filled in from reference TRBV7-7 and TRBJ1-3, reads GAGVSQSPRYKVTKRGQDVTLRCDPISSHATLYWYQQALGQGPEFLTYFNYEAQPDKSGLPSDRFSAERPEGSISTLTIQRTEQRDSAMYRCASSPSRASGNTIYFGEGSWLTVV.

This clonotype showed up just a few times. V gene TRBV7-9 combines with J gene TRBJ1-4; D gene ambiguous. This CDR3 contains 15 residues. CDR1 is SEHNR, CDR2 FQNEAQ, per germline (reference sequence). Trimming shortened V by 4 bases and J by 8 bases, and 17 bases separated the two germline ends. This CDR3 is CASSSPQGQREKLFF. CDR3 sequence (DNA): TGTGCCAGCAGCTCCCCCCAAGGGCAGCGGGAAAAACTGTTTTTT.

This clonotype was detected a few times. The J gene is TRBJ2-1, the V gene TRBV2; D is unresolved. V gave up 1 base and J gave up 0 bases, with 7 bases separating them. The CDR3 consists of 15 residues. Germline CDR1 and CDR2: SNHLY and FYNNEI. The CDR3 DNA reads TGTGCCAGCAGTGAAGACGTAAGCTCCTACAATGAGCAGTTCTTC. Its protein product is CASSEDVSSYNEQFF.

A few counts support this clonotype. The chain is built from TRBV6-6 and TRBJ2-5, with 9 bases matching TRBD2. Germline V gene lookup returns CDR1 MNHNY and CDR2 SVGAGI (reference sequence). The length of the CDR3 is 14 residues. The trim removed 10 bases at V and 5 bases at J, leaving 11 bases unmatched. CDR3 in amino acids: CATTPGLAAETQYF. CDR3 nucleotides: TGTGCCACTACACCGGGACTAGCCGCCGAGACCCAGTACTTC.

This clonotype was detected ten times or more. CDR3: CASSRDRGTNTGELFF. The CDR3 DNA follows: TGTGCCAGCAGTCGCGACAGGGGGACGAACACCGGGGAGCTGTTTTTT. The chain employs TRBV6-5 and TRBJ2-2; 9 bases are a match to TRBD1. After removal of 5 bases from V and 0 bases from J, the junction contained 4 bases not matched to a gene. The CDR3 runs to 16 residues. CDR1 is MNHEY, CDR2 SVGAGI, per germline.

Here the CDR3 reads CASSLRDRIGHDEQFF. The CDR3 DNA reads as TGTGCCAGCAGCTTACGGGACCGGATAGGGCACGATGAGCAGTTCTTC. The chain carries TRBV11-2 and TRBJ2-1, with D perhaps matching TRBD1 or TRBD2 (5 bases each). Trimming left V 2 bases short and J 8 bases short, with 19 bases between. This CDR3 has 16 residues. In germline, CDR1 is SGHAT, CDR2 FQNNGV.

The chain joins TRBV4-1 to TRBJ2-6; D uncertain. Germline assignment: CDR1 MGHRA and CDR2 YSYEKL. The CDR3 has 15 amino acids. V lost 3 bases, J lost 2 bases, and 8 bases lay in between. The CDR3 is CASSQRPAGANVLTF. The CDR3 DNA reads TGCGCCAGCAGCCAGAGACCGGCTGGGGCCAACGTCCTGACTTTC.

V and J are TRBV5-1 and TRBJ1-1; no clear D. Trimming removed 1 base at V and 1 base at J, with 5 bases between. The V gene's germline CDR1 is SGHRS and CDR2 YFSETQ. The CDR3 spans 13 residues. CDR3 nucleotides: TGCGCCAGCAGCTTGTGGCAGAACACTGAAGCTTTCTTT. Translated, it gives CASSLWQNTEAFF.

The J gene is TRBJ1-2, the V gene TRBV5-1, with 8 positions matching TRBD1. This CDR3 is 15 amino acids long. V lost 4 bases, J lost 8 bases, and 13 bases stayed unmatched. Germline V gene lookup returns CDR1 SGHRS and CDR2 YFSETQ. The CDR3 coding sequence is TGCGCCAGCAGCCCCCAGGGGGCAGCAGGACTCGGCTACACCTTC. Protein: CASSPQGAAGLGYTF. The full variable domain, with the rest looked up from reference TRBV5-1 and TRBJ1-2, is KAGVTQTPRYLIKTRGQQVTLSCSPISGHRSVSWYQQTPGQGLQFLFEYFSETQRNKGNFPGRFSGRQFSNSRSEMNVSTLELGDSALYLCASSPQGAAGLGYTFGSGTRLTVV.

As concerns this clonotype: Just one base apart from a much larger clone, this may be a read error. The chain employs TRBV7-8 and TRBJ2-1; D is ambiguous. Per germline, CDR1 SGHVS and CDR2 FQNEAQ. The CDR3 has 11 residues. The DNA of the CDR3 is TGTGCCAGCTGCTTAGAGGATGAGCAGTTCTTC. This translates into CASCLEDEQFF.

This clonotype was detected a few times. V gene TRBV7-6 combines with J gene TRBJ1-2; TRBD1 is a possible D gene (6 bases). Trimming pared 3 bases from V and 0 bases from J, leaving 20 bases between. The CDR3 length is 18 residues. The germline CDR1 and CDR2 sequences are SGHVS and FNYEAQ. This chain's CDR3 is CASSLYSDRTASNYGYTF. CDR3 nucleotide sequence: TGTGCCAGCAGCTTGTATTCTGACAGGACAGCCTCTAACTATGGCTACACCTTC.

This clonotype was recorded at least ten times. The chain uses TRBV4-2 and TRBJ1-1, with a weak D call TRBD1 (6 bases). CDR3 length: 13 residues. V was trimmed by 1 base and J by 6 bases, leaving 9 bases between them. Germline-derived CDR1 and CDR2 are LGHNA and YNFKEQ. This CDR3 reads CASSQGTEPEAFF. CDR3 bases: TGTGCCAGCAGCCAAGGGACAGAGCCTGAAGCTTTCTTT.

Only a few counts were recorded for this clonotype. This chain connects TRBV27 to TRBJ2-1, with TRBD1 identical over 7 bases. With 5 bases clipped from V and 5 bases from J, the junction kept 6 bases outside the gene matches. The CDR3 sequence is 14 residues long. CDR1 MNHEY and CDR2 SMNVEV come from the germline V gene (reference sequence). The CDR3 DNA follows: TGTGCCAGCAGTCCCCGGGACAGCCACAATGAGCAGTTCTTC. Translation: CASSPRDSHNEQFF.

In this sample, this clonotype turned up a few times. This chain joins TRBV29-1 and TRBJ2-7, with D uncertain. The germline V and J ends were trimmed by 4 bases and 3 bases, with 10 bases remaining between them. The CDR3 totals 12 residues. The V gene's germline CDR1 is SQVTM and CDR2 ANQGSEA. This chain's CDR3 is CSVGDLGYEQYF. DNA for the CDR3: TGCAGCGTTGGTGACCTAGGCTACGAGCAGTACTTC.

The chain recombines TRBV11-3 with TRBJ2-6; no reliable D call. Germline CDR1 is SGHNT and CDR2 is YENEEA. V shed 4 bases and J shed 0 bases, with 7 bases lying between them. This CDR3 has 15 residues. CDR3 in DNA: TGTGCCAGCAGCTCTGGCGTCTCTGGGGCCAACGTCCTGACTTTC. Translation gives CASSSGVSGANVLTF.